A selection of T cell receptor beta chains follows, all from one sample in a study of T cell responses to AZD1222 COVID-19 vaccine. Method: immunoSEQ multiplex PCR; TCRdb's copy keeps in-frame clones and lacks some. The table records some 120,000 clones, about 86% of them present only once. The sample consisted of peripheral blood, taken on day 0 of AZD1222 vaccination. Receptors originate from an adult in good health. Each CDR3 is given with its conserved first and last residue. The D gene is left open where the match is weak. The size entry is marked missing in some rows and otherwise reads once, few, many or a size class.

V	size	D	J	CDR3	DNA
TRBV30	once	TRBD1	TRBJ2-5	CAWSEGQGLQETQYF	TGTGCCTGGAGTGAGGGACAGGGGCTGCAAGAGACCCAGTACTTC
TRBV7-8	.	.	TRBJ2-7	CASSLVQLYEQYF	TGTGCCAGCAGCTTAGTCCAGCTATACGAGCAGTACTTC
TRBV14	.	.	TRBJ1-2	CASSQEGRLNYGYTF	TGTGCCAGCAGCCAAGAGGGCCGACTTAACTATGGCTACACCTTC
TRBV25-1	.	TRBD1	TRBJ2-7	CASSAGGTGARGEQYF	TGTGCCAGCAGTGCAGGCGGAACAGGGGCCCGCGGCGAGCAGTACTTC
TRBV9	.	.	TRBJ1-1	CASSARSGDTEAFF	TGTGCCAGCAGCGCGAGGTCCGGGGACACTGAAGCTTTCTTT
TRBV30	.	TRBD2	TRBJ2-3	CALLGREGRKDTQYF	TGTGCCTTGTTGGGGCGGGAGGGCCGTAAAGATACGCAGTATTTT
TRBV11-2	.	TRBD2	TRBJ2-2	CASRRTSGRAGELFF	TGTGCCAGCAGAAGGACTAGCGGGAGGGCCGGGGAGCTGTTTTTT
TRBV9	.	TRBD1	TRBJ1-3	CASSVGWQGAAGNTIYF	TGTGCCAGCAGCGTAGGGTGGCAGGGGGCGGCTGGAAACACCATATATTTT
TRBV29-1	.	.	TRBJ1-4	CSVGRGDEKLFF	TGCAGCGTTGGTAGGGGCGATGAAAAACTGTTTTTT
TRBV10-3	.	.	TRBJ1-1	CAITRDKIAEAFF	TGTGCCATCACCCGTGACAAGATAGCTGAAGCTTTCTTT
TRBV28	.	.	TRBJ1-4	CASSRGPSNEKLFF	TGTGCCAGCAGCCGGGGTCCTTCTAATGAAAAACTGTTTTTT
TRBV19	.	TRBD1	TRBJ2-2	CASSLRDRGGGTGELFF	TGTGCCAGTAGCCTCAGGGACAGGGGTGGAGGGACCGGGGAGCTGTTTTTT
TRBV7-9	.	.	TRBJ2-3	CASSFTKPSPDTQYF	TGTGCCAGCAGCTTTACGAAACCTAGCCCAGATACGCAGTATTTT
TRBV28	.	.	TRBJ2-2	CASSFTGRNTGELFF	TGTGCCAGCAGTTTCACGGGGCGGAACACCGGGGAGCTGTTTTTT
TRBV3-1/TRBV3-2	.	.	TRBJ2-3	CASSQGSVRNTQYF	TGTGCCAGCAGCCAAGGGTCAGTTAGGAATACGCAGTATTTT
TRBV27	once	.	TRBJ1-2	CASSLRASNGYTF	TGTGCCAGCAGTTTGAGGGCATCAAATGGCTACACCTTC
TRBV6-5	.	.	TRBJ1-2	CASNGRGGGDYGYTF	TGTGCCAGCAATGGGAGGGGGGGAGGTGACTATGGCTACACCTTC
TRBV7-8	few	.	TRBJ1-3	CASSVSQNTIYF	TGTGCCAGCAGTGTTTCACAGAACACCATATATTTT
TRBV3-1/TRBV3-2	once	.	TRBJ1-1	CASSHRREAFF	TGTGCCAGCAGCCACCGGCGGGAAGCTTTCTTT
TRBV7-8	.	TRBD1	TRBJ2-7	CASSLADRAFSEQYF	TGTGCCAGCAGCTTAGCGGACAGGGCCTTTTCCGAGCAGTACTTC
TRBV27	few	TRBD2	TRBJ2-7	CASSPNSGYEQYF	TGTGCCAGCAGTCCTAATAGCGGGTACGAGCAGTACTTC
TRBV9	.	TRBD2	TRBJ2-4	CASSVEGLAGNLAKNIQYF	TGTGCCAGCAGCGTAGAAGGACTAGCGGGGAACTTAGCCAAAAACATTCAGTACTTC
TRBV15	.	.	TRBJ2-7	CATSRGHGVESYYEQYF	TGTGCCACCAGCAGAGGCCATGGGGTAGAAAGCTACTACGAGCAGTACTTC
TRBV28	.	.	TRBJ2-7	CASSSGEKHEQYF	TGTGCCTCTAGTTCAGGGGAGAAACACGAGCAGTACTTC
TRBV5-1	.	.	TRBJ2-1	CASSLSSGVLYNEQFF	TGCGCCAGCAGCTTATCCTCGGGGGTGTTATACAATGAGCAGTTCTTC
TRBV27	once	.	TRBJ1-2	CASSLQGNYGYTF	TGTGCCAGCAGCTTACAGGGAAACTATGGCTACACCTTC
TRBV9	.	TRBD2	TRBJ2-1	CASSGQSGGSKNEQFF	TGTGCCAGCAGCGGACAATCGGGCGGGAGTAAAAATGAGCAGTTCTTC
TRBV7-2	once	.	TRBJ1-1	CASSLDGMNTEAFF	TGTGCCAGCAGCTTAGACGGTATGAACACTGAAGCTTTCTTT
TRBV28	.	.	TRBJ1-5	CASSSRGAGSNQPQHF	TGTGCCAGCAGTTCCCGGGGCGCGGGTAGCAATCAGCCCCAGCATTTT
TRBV5-1	.	TRBD2	TRBJ2-7	CASSPTRTSGRYEQYF	TGCGCCAGCAGCCCGACTCGGACTAGCGGGAGGTACGAGCAGTACTTC
TRBV19	.	.	TRBJ2-1	CASRLGSNNEQFF	TGTGCCAGTAGGTTAGGGAGTAACAATGAGCAGTTCTTC
TRBV18	.	TRBD1	TRBJ2-3	CASSPLGQGATDTQYF	TGTGCCAGCTCACCACTGGGACAGGGGGCAACAGATACGCAGTATTTT
TRBV18	.	.	TRBJ2-3	CASSPPATDTQYF	TGTGCCAGCTCACCTCCCGCGACAGATACGCAGTATTTT
TRBV28	.	.	TRBJ1-2	CASGHRDIYYGYTF	TGTGCCAGCGGCCACCGGGACATCTACTATGGCTACACCTTC
TRBV7-2	.	TRBD1	TRBJ2-7	CASSKKGQGAPWYF	TGTGCCAGCAGCAAAAAAGGACAGGGGGCACCTTGGTACTTC
TRBV24-1	once	.	TRBJ1-2	CATSETGSNYGYTF	TGTGCCACCAGTGAGACAGGATCTAACTATGGCTACACCTTC
TRBV10-3	few	TRBD2	TRBJ2-1	CAISETSGSEYEQFF	TGTGCCATCAGCGAAACTAGCGGGAGCGAGTATGAGCAGTTCTTC
TRBV19	.	.	TRBJ1-1	CASNPTVKNTEAFF	TGTGCCAGTAACCCGACAGTTAAGAACACTGAAGCTTTCTTT
TRBV7-2	.	.	TRBJ2-7	CASSLAGSGTLHEQYF	TGTGCCAGCAGCTTAGCGGGTAGCGGAACCCTCCACGAGCAGTACTTC
TRBV24-1	.	TRBD2	TRBJ2-2	CATSDGGLIEVGELFF	TGTGCCACCAGTGATGGGGGACTAATCGAGGTCGGGGAGCTGTTTTTT
TRBV4-1	.	TRBD2	TRBJ2-3	CASSRSGGPVDTQYF	TGCGCCAGCAGCCGATCGGGAGGGCCCGTAGATACGCAGTATTTT
TRBV18	.	.	TRBJ2-7	CASSPGGWRYEQYF	TGTGCCAGCTCACCAGGGGGCTGGAGGTACGAGCAGTACTTC
TRBV6-1	.	TRBD2	TRBJ2-2	CASSEPGGWAGELFF	TGTGCCAGCAGTGAACCGGGAGGTTGGGCCGGGGAGCTGTTTTTT
TRBV5-1	.	TRBD1	TRBJ2-5	CASSSTGDDRETQYF	TGCGCCAGCAGCTCGACAGGGGATGATCGGGAGACCCAGTACTTC